One and the same sample provided the 2 T cell receptor beta chains below, sequenced in a study of metastatic and nonmetastatic thyroid tumors. TCRdb re-called the PCR reads with MiXCR. This table has about 28,000 clones, 16% appearing once. Thyroid surgery was performed in patients who had received no treatment beforehand. The sequencing sample was made of blood. Receptors were obtained from a female donor with papillary thyroid cancer or a benign thyroid nodule (not recorded which). Some clones in this sample may be carry-over from other donors' samples.

This clone has more than one count but fewer than ten. The gene calls are TRBV27 and TRBJ2-3; TRBD1 aligns across 9 bases. The germline CDR1 and CDR2 sequences are MNHEY and SMNVEV (reference sequence). This CDR3 comprises 16 residues. V shed 5 bases, J shed 5 bases, and the junction held 11 bases outside the gene matches. This CDR3 reads CASSETQGQGLDTQYF. The CDR3 DNA sequence: TGTGCCAGCAGTGAAACACAGGGACAGGGCTTAGATACGCAGTATTTT.

Ten or more counts support this clone. The chain has TRBV20-1 and TRBJ2-4, with D perhaps TRBD1 (5 bases). Germline loops: CDR1 DFQATT, CDR2 SNEGSKA (reference sequence). This CDR3 has 14 amino acids. Trimming shortened V by 6 bases and J by 7 bases, and 19 bases separated the two germline ends. Written as DNA, the CDR3 is TGCAGTGCCAAAAAGGATCAGGGTAGGAACATTCAGTACTTC. Its translation: CSAKKDQGRNIQYF.